This record covers a single T cell receptor beta chain. As yet, its antigen is unknown. The V gene's germline CDR1 is MRHNA and CDR2 SNTAGT. This CDR3 has 14 residues. V was clipped by 0 bases and J by 6 bases; unmatched bases: 4. This specimen comes from a study of T cell responses to AZD1222 COVID-19 vaccine. The study's findings and limits: Clonal diversity was possibly underestimated, and the donors were mostly white British, with more females.

Assay used: immunoSEQ multiplex PCR; TCRdb lists only in-frame clones, some missing. Counted here are around 160,000 clones, roughly nine tenths occurring once; the ten biggest clones make up around 1.4%. This clonotype was obtained from an adult in good health. The chain has TRBV6-4 and TRBJ1-2; TRBD1 matches 7 bases. The sequenced sample was peripheral blood, obtained on day 0 of AZD1222 vaccination. CDR3 nucleotides: TGTGCCAGCAGTGACTCCGGACAGGCGGATGGCTACACCTTC. Translated, it gives CASSDSGQADGYTF.